This T cell receptor beta chain was sequenced during a study of cytomegalovirus exposure and HLA in healthy donors. Study in general: In an early release, HLA-typed donors contributed 75 million to 85 million unique TCR sequences. Study-level points and caveats: Of the V segments, some could not be distinguished, including TRBV6-2 and TRBV6-3, and were excluded. The authors later found HLA-associated TCR beta chains more clonally expanded than equally common others.

The V segment lost 3 bases and the J segment 3 bases; nucleotides outside the gene matches: 8. CDR1 and CDR2 from the germline V gene are SGDLS and YYNGEE. This CDR3 region has 16 residues. Details on this clone: The antigen is unknown.

PCR used 60 Vbeta primers and 13 Jbeta primers. Clones were read by immunoSEQ multiplex PCR, and TCRdb kept only the in-frame ones, dropping some. The table has more than 150,000 clones, around 85% seen once. This receptor was obtained from a man aged 50 to 60 in good health and CMV-seronegative. The material sequenced was PBMCs. The chain has TRBV9 and TRBJ2-3; 9 bases are shared with TRBD2. CDR3: CASSAGTSSITDTQYF. CDR3 in DNA: TGTGCCAGCAGCGCCGGGACTAGCAGTATTACAGATACGCAGTATTTT. Based on the CDR3 plus reference TRBV9 and TRBJ2-3, the full variable domain is DSGVTQTPKHLITATGQRVTLRCSPRSGDLSVYWYQQSLDQGLQFLIQYYNGEERAKGNILERFSAQQFPDLHSELNLSSLELGDSALYFCASSAGTSSITDTQYFGPGTRLTVL.